Presented here are 9 T cell receptor beta chains from one specimen sequenced in a study of CD8+ T cells in alopecia areata. Extracted RNA was reverse transcribed, and the resulting cDNA served as sequencing template. The assay was immunoSEQ multiplex PCR, and TCRdb's table has in-frame clones only and misses some. The data hold about 150,000 clones, with 45% to 60% observed a single time. The sequencing used CD8+ T cells sorted from blood, collected at week 0. Receptors originate from a human donor with alopecia areata.

The rearrangement links TRBV18 to TRBJ1-2, with unresolved D. This CDR3 is built from 14 residues. Trimming shortened V by 2 bases and J by 5 bases, and 12 bases separated the two germline ends. Germline V gene data show CDR1 as KGHSH and CDR2 as LQKENI. The CDR3 loop reads CASSPFPGVYGYTF. The CDR3, as DNA: TGTGCCAGCTCACCATTTCCAGGCGTTTATGGCTACACCTTC.

This chain uses TRBV25-1 with TRBJ2-1, with D perhaps TRBD2 (6 bases). V lost 3 bases to trimming and J lost 7 bases, with 19 bases between them. Germline assignment: CDR1 MGHDK and CDR2 SYGVNS. This CDR3 is 16 amino acids long. The CDR3: CASSDQLASRVNEQFF. The CDR3 coding sequence is TGTGCCAGCAGTGATCAACTAGCTTCCCGAGTGAATGAGCAGTTCTTC. Looking up the rest from reference TRBV25-1 and TRBJ2-1 gives the full variable domain: EADIYQTPRYLVIGTGKKITLECSQTMGHDKMYWYQQDPGMELHLIHYSYGVNSTEKGDLSSESTVSRIRTEHFPLTLESARPSHTSQYLCASSDQLASRVNEQFFGPGTRLTVL.

The table lists this clone with a few counts. The V and J genes are TRBV29-1 and TRBJ2-7; D unresolved. Trimming shortened V by 4 bases and J by 2 bases, and 9 bases separated the two germline ends. This CDR3 region has 12 residues. From germline, CDR1 is SQVTM and CDR2 ANQGSEA. The CDR3 loop is CSVVLETYEQYF. DNA of the CDR3: TGCAGCGTTGTACTGGAAACCTACGAGCAGTACTTC.

The chain links TRBV9 to TRBJ2-7; the match to TRBD1 covers 8 bases. The CDR3 has 14 amino acids. The V segment lost 5 bases and the J segment 7 bases; nucleotides outside the gene matches: 11. CDR1 is SGDLS, CDR2 YYNGEE, per germline. The CDR3 sequence is CASSSGQDPLEQYF. The CDR3 DNA follows: TGTGCCAGCAGTTCGGGACAGGATCCTTTGGAGCAGTACTTC.

The V gene is TRBV4-3, the J gene TRBJ1-2, with unresolved D. The germline V gene has CDR1 LGHNA and CDR2 YSLEER. Trimming stripped 0 bases from V and 0 bases from J, with 8 bases between. The CDR3 has 15 residues. CDR3: CASSQDRAANYGYTF. The CDR3 region has the DNA TGCGCCAGCAGCCAAGATCGGGCAGCTAACTATGGCTACACCTTC.

About this clone itself: One end of the junction fails to match germline, which may point to a read error. The J gene is TRBJ1-2, the V gene TRBV7-9; TRBD1 might be the D (5 bases). The CDR3 contains 15 residues. Germline V gives CDR1 SEHNR, CDR2 FQNEAQ (reference sequence). The CDR3 is CASSIAGTDVYGYTF. CDR3 coding DNA: TGTGCCAGCAGCATAGCAGGGACGGACGTTTATGGCTACACCTTC.

The chain has TRBV7-3 and TRBJ2-1, with no clear D. The CDR3 sequence is 13 residues long. The germline CDR1 and CDR2 sequences are SGHTA and FQGTGA. The V end lost 0 bases, the J end lost 7 bases, and 7 bases lay between the germline ends. CDR3 protein: CASSLTGKNEQFF. DNA of the CDR3: TGTGCCAGCAGCTTAACGGGGAAGAATGAGCAGTTCTTC.

The table lists this clone with a count of one. The chain uses TRBV15 and TRBJ2-7; no reliable D call. The V gene lost 4 bases and the J gene lost 3 bases, with 10 bases spanning the gap. The CDR3 consists of 13 residues. Germline CDR1 LNHNV, CDR2 YYDKDF (reference sequence). CDR3 sequence (DNA): TGTGCCACCAGCATGAGACGGCACTACGAGCAGTACTTC. Translating it yields CATSMRRHYEQYF.

The rearrangement uses TRBV29-1 and TRBJ1-2; D gene uncertain. This CDR3 spans 11 amino acids. The germline V and J ends were trimmed by 2 bases and 5 bases, with 6 bases remaining between them. CDR1 is SQVTM and CDR2 is ANQGSEA in the germline V gene. CDR3 protein: CSVEYGYGYTF. As DNA, the CDR3 is TGCAGCGTTGAATACGGGTATGGCTACACCTTC.